Following are 27 T cell receptor beta chains from one sample sequenced in a study of blood T cell repertoires in COVID-19. Sequenced by immunoSEQ multiplex PCR; TCRdb stores in-frame clones only, minus some. Among fewer than 300,000 clones listed, around 89% were seen once. Sequenced material: PBMCs or T cells enriched from blood (not recorded which). Every receptor here comes from a man aged 40-55 years who had recovered from COVID-19.

The table lists this clone with a few counts. The gene calls are TRBV29-1 and TRBJ1-2; D remains unclear. The CDR3 runs to 13 residues. Trimming removed 0 bases at V and 7 bases at J, with 12 bases between. CDR1 SQVTM and CDR2 ANQGSEA come from the germline V gene. The CDR3 DNA follows: TGCAGCGTTGAAGATGACGCGGTAGGTGGCTACACCTTC. As protein: CSVEDDAVGGYTF.

V and J are TRBV18 and TRBJ1-1; D possibly corresponds to TRBD1 (6 bases). The germline CDR1 and CDR2 sequences are KGHSH and LQKENI. The CDR3 loop spans 15 amino acids. Between the trimmed V and J ends, which lost 3 bases and 1 base, there was a span of 12 bases. CDR3 protein: CASSPGTTRNTEAFF. In DNA form, the CDR3 reads TGTGCCAGCTCACCTGGGACAACTCGGAACACTGAAGCTTTCTTT. Full variable domain (rest looked up from reference TRBV18 and TRBJ1-1): NAGVMQNPRHLVRRRGQEARLRCSPMKGHSHVYWYRQLPEEGLKFMVYLQKENIIDESGMPKERFSAEFPKEGPSILRIQQVVRGDSAAYFCASSPGTTRNTEAFFGQGTRLTVV.

This rearrangement joins TRBV9 to TRBJ1-1; D uncertain. Trimming shortened V by 6 bases and J by 1 base, and 16 bases separated the two germline ends. CDR3 length: 15 residues. Per the germline V gene, CDR1 is SGDLS and CDR2 is YYNGEE. This chain's CDR3 is CASNALGSANTEAFF. DNA of the CDR3: TGTGCCAGCAACGCACTGGGGAGTGCGAACACTGAAGCTTTCTTT.

The chain couples TRBV5-1 to TRBJ2-5; 8 bases align to TRBD2. Germline V gives CDR1 SGHRS, CDR2 YFSETQ. J was trimmed by 1 base and V by 3 bases; bases with no gene match: 5. The CDR3 is 15 residues long. The CDR3 spells CASSSGRGGQETQYF. DNA for the CDR3: TGCGCCAGCAGCTCGGGCCGGGGGGGCCAAGAGACCCAGTACTTC.

The V and J genes are TRBV6-5 and TRBJ1-5, with TRBD1 matching 8 bases. Germline CDR1 MNHEY, CDR2 SVGAGI. V gave up 6 bases and J gave up 0 bases; unmatched junction bases: 4. The CDR3 is 15 residues long. The CDR3 here is CASRARGLSNQPQHF. In DNA form, the CDR3 reads TGTGCCAGCAGGGCCAGGGGGCTTAGCAATCAGCCCCAGCATTTT.

This clone appeared once. V is TRBV6-6 and J is TRBJ2-7; TRBD1 agrees at 11 bases. V was pared by 8 bases and J by 7 bases, with 10 bases of the junction left unmatched. The CDR3 extends over 14 amino acids. In germline, CDR1 is MNHNY, CDR2 SVGAGI (reference sequence). This chain's CDR3 is CASGTPDRGREQYF. The CDR3 DNA reads as TGTGCCAGCGGCACACCGGACAGGGGGCGGGAGCAGTACTTC.

As DNA, the CDR3 is TGTGCCAGCAGCTTGGATAGATTTGGGACAAAGAACACTGAAGCTTTCTTT. Amino acids: CASSLDRFGTKNTEAFF. The chain is built from TRBV5-4 and TRBJ1-1; D is possibly TRBD1 (6 bases). The CDR3 runs 17 residues. V lost 0 bases, J lost 1 base, and 16 bases lay in between. Germline V gene data show CDR1 as SGHNT and CDR2 as YYREEE (reference sequence).

V is TRBV11-3 and J is TRBJ1-2; D gene uncertain. V lost 5 bases, J lost 2 bases, and 9 bases lay in between. The germline V gene encodes CDR1 SGHNT and CDR2 YENEEA. The CDR3 is made up of 13 amino acids. The CDR3 DNA reads as TGTGCCAGCAGCCGCGACGGGAACTATGGCTACACCTTC. This codes for CASSRDGNYGYTF.

This chain connects TRBV7-8 to TRBJ1-1; 7 bases map to TRBD1. Per the germline V gene, CDR1 is SGHVS and CDR2 is FQNEAQ. The CDR3 has 15 residues. Trimming at V came to 4 bases and at J to 2 bases, leaving 7 bases not matched to a gene. The DNA of the CDR3 is TGTGCCAGCAGCTGGACCGGGACAGAAAACACTGAAGCTTTCTTT. Encoded protein: CASSWTGTENTEAFF.

This CDR3 is CASSVAGGTVGETQYF. The DNA of the CDR3 is TGTGCCAGCAGCGTAGCTGGAGGGACGGTGGGAGAGACCCAGTACTTC. V usage is TRBV9 and J usage is TRBJ2-5; possible D gene TRBD2, 6 bases. Germline lookup yields CDR1 SGDLS and CDR2 YYNGEE. The length of the CDR3 is 16 residues. V was pared by 0 bases and J by 4 bases, with 16 bases between.

The V call is TRBV5-5, the J call TRBJ1-5; D is undetermined. The CDR3 is 14 amino acids. The V end lost 0 bases, the J end lost 8 bases, and 12 bases lay between the germline ends. The germline V gene encodes CDR1 SGHKS and CDR2 YYEKEE (reference sequence). The CDR3 loop reads CASSLDAGVEPQHF. The CDR3 DNA sequence: TGTGCCAGCAGCTTGGATGCGGGTGTGGAGCCCCAGCATTTT.

The chain is built from TRBV7-2 and TRBJ2-1; 11 bases line up with TRBD2. Trimming cost V 1 base and J 12 bases; bases outside gene matches: 5. The germline V gene encodes CDR1 SGHTA and CDR2 FQGNSA. This CDR3 is 14 amino acids long. The CDR3 region is CASSLVGLAVGQFF. The CDR3 DNA reads as TGTGCCAGCAGCTTAGTGGGACTAGCGGTAGGGCAGTTCTTC.

CDR3 protein: CASSQDQLAGGETQYF. The CDR3 DNA reads TGCGCCAGCAGCCAAGATCAACTAGCGGGAGGGGAGACCCAGTACTTC. The chain combines TRBV4-1 with TRBJ2-5; TRBD2 matches 13 bases. The length of the CDR3 is 16 residues. Germline V CDR1 and CDR2: MGHRA, YSYEKL. V gave up 0 bases and J gave up 5 bases; unmatched junction bases: 3.

CDR3 bases: TGTGCCAGCAGACCTACAGGGAAATCTGGAAACACCATATATTTT. Its protein is CASRPTGKSGNTIYF. V is TRBV6-5 and J is TRBJ1-3; tentative D call: TRBD1 (6 bases). Germline assignment: CDR1 MNHEY and CDR2 SVGAGI. The CDR3 totals 15 residues. Between the trimmed V and J ends, which lost 6 bases and 1 base, there was a span of 13 bases.

The chain joins TRBV21-1 to TRBJ1-5; TRBD1, the table's D call, lacks a check against the DNA. TRBV21-1 is a pseudogene. There are 20 residues in the CDR3. The CDR3 DNA is TGTGCCAGCAGCAAAAATCGAGACAGGGGGTACAGTTATAGCAATCAGCCCCAGCATTTT. This encodes CASSKNRDRGYSYSNQPQHF.

The chain has TRBV28 and TRBJ2-7, with 7 positions matching TRBD2. The CDR3 runs to 14 residues. Germline-derived CDR1 and CDR2 are MDHEN and SYDVKM. V lost 6 bases, J lost 3 bases, and 8 bases stayed unmatched. The CDR3 nucleotides are TGTGCCAGCAGGCCGACTAGCCGAAGCTACGAGCAGTACTTC. Its protein product is CASRPTSRSYEQYF.

This sequence joins TRBV6-6 and TRBJ1-5, with D uncertain. The CDR3 length is 13 residues. Trimming removed 8 bases from V and 1 base from J, with 9 bases in between. Per germline, CDR1 MNHNY and CDR2 SVGAGI (reference sequence). The CDR3 DNA sequence: TGTGCCAGCGAGCCGGTAAGCAATCAGCCCCAGCATTTT. Its translation: CASEPVSNQPQHF.

The chain recombines TRBV7-3 with TRBJ2-3; maybe TRBD2 (6 bases). V dropped 2 bases and J dropped 1 base, with 13 bases sitting between them. Germline V CDR1 and CDR2: SGHTA, FQGTGA. The CDR3 totals 16 residues. For the CDR3, the DNA is TGTGCCAGCAGCTTACTCGGGGGAGCGGGCACAGATACGCAGTATTTT. Its translation: CASSLLGGAGTDTQYF.

The rearrangement links TRBV7-3 to TRBJ2-3, with TRBD1 as a possible D gene (6 bases). Trimming removed 5 bases at V and 3 bases at J, with 18 bases between. The CDR3 spans 16 residues. Germline V gene lookup returns CDR1 SGHTA and CDR2 FQGTGA. CDR3 sequence (DNA): TGTGCCAGCAGCGAGACAGGTTATTTATCTACAGATACGCAGTATTTT. Translating gives CASSETGYLSTDTQYF.

The chain has TRBV18 and TRBJ1-6; TRBD1 might be the D (5 bases). V was clipped by 2 bases and J by 7 bases, with 12 bases between them. Germline V gives CDR1 KGHSH, CDR2 LQKENI. This CDR3 is 15 amino acids long. CDR3 sequence (DNA): TGTGCCAGCTCACCAGAACGACAGCCAAATTCACCCCTCCACTTT. This translates into CASSPERQPNSPLHF.

The gene calls are TRBV3-1 (or the pseudogene TRBV3-2) and TRBJ2-1; 7 bases agree with TRBD1. This CDR3 is 16 amino acids long. CDR1 and CDR2 (germline): LGHDT, YNNKEL (reference sequence). V was pared by 0 bases and J by 10 bases, with 12 bases of the junction left unmatched. The CDR3 DNA reads as TGTGCCAGCAGCCAAGACCCGGGACAGAGGAATCTGGAGCAGTTCTTC. It is translated as CASSQDPGQRNLEQFF.

The chain is built from TRBV5-4 and TRBJ2-2; 7 bases align to TRBD1. The CDR3 runs 13 residues. Germline CDR1 reads SGHNT; CDR2 reads YYREEE (reference sequence). The trim removed 2 bases at V and 6 bases at J, leaving 1 base unmatched. The CDR3 nucleotides are TGTGCCAGCAGCTTTCAGGGGGCCGGGGAGCTGTTTTTT. As protein: CASSFQGAGELFF.

The gene calls are TRBV2 and TRBJ1-5; D is uncertain. CDR3 length equals 12 residues. Germline V gene lookup returns CDR1 SNHLY and CDR2 FYNNEI. V shed 6 bases and J shed 4 bases, with 7 bases lying between them. The CDR3 nucleotides read TGTGCCAGCAGAAGAGAGAATCAGCCCCAGCATTTT. It translates to CASRRENQPQHF.

The DNA for the CDR3 is TGTGCCAGCAGCTTACAGGGAGGTAGGGAGACCCAGTACTTC. This sequence encodes CASSLQGGRETQYF. V and J are TRBV7-2 and TRBJ2-5, with D possibly TRBD2 on 6 matching bases. V was pared by 2 bases and J by 5 bases, with 12 bases between. The CDR3 loop spans 14 amino acids. Germline V gene data show CDR1 as SGHTA and CDR2 as FQGNSA.

The chain uses TRBV6-5 and TRBJ1-5; D is perhaps TRBD1 (5 bases). Trimming pared 8 bases from V and 4 bases from J, leaving 15 bases between. Germline lookup yields CDR1 MNHEY and CDR2 SVGAGI. The CDR3 is 14 residues long. The CDR3 is CASFLSGFNQPQHF. In DNA, the CDR3 is TGTGCCAGCTTCCTATCAGGGTTTAATCAGCCCCAGCATTTT.

The chain recombines TRBV7-9 with TRBJ1-2, with D tentatively TRBD1 (5 bases). The germline V and J ends were trimmed by 5 bases and 2 bases, with 18 bases remaining between them. Germline CDR1 SEHNR, CDR2 FQNEAQ (reference sequence). This CDR3 comprises 16 residues. CDR3 protein: CASSIQGPGRNYGYTF. In DNA, the CDR3 is TGTGCCAGCAGCATTCAGGGCCCCGGGCGAAACTATGGCTACACCTTC.

The chain uses TRBV9 and TRBJ1-4; 8 bases align to TRBD1. Trimming took 3 bases from V and 5 from J; bases not matched to a gene: 6. The germline gives CDR1 SGDLS, CDR2 YYNGEE. CDR3 size: 15 residues. CDR3 residues: CASSARQGPNEKLFF. CDR3 in DNA: TGTGCCAGCAGCGCCCGACAGGGGCCAAATGAAAAACTGTTTTTT.